Following are 28 T cell receptor beta chains from one sample sequenced in a study of cytomegalovirus exposure and HLA in healthy donors. The PCR ran on 60 Vbeta and 13 Jbeta primers. Repertoires were generated with immunoSEQ multiplex PCR, while TCRdb's copy carries only in-frame clones and drops some. This table has 110,000 to 150,000 clones, approximately 83% appearing once. Sequenced: PBMCs. The receptor source for this set is a woman between 40 and 55 years old in good health and CMV-seronegative.

This chain connects TRBV2 to TRBJ1-6; 10 bases line up with TRBD1. Unmatched junction bases numbered 4, after V lost 10 bases and J lost 7 bases. The CDR3 totals 13 residues. CDR1 is SNHLY, CDR2 FYNNEI, per germline. The CDR3: CATEGQGNSPLHF. The CDR3 nucleotides read TGTGCCACCGAGGGACAGGGGAATTCACCCCTCCACTTT. Complete variable domain (other parts from reference TRBV2 and TRBJ1-6): EPEVTQTPSHQVTQMGQEVILRCVPISNHLYFYWYRQILGQKVEFLVSFYNNEISEKSEIFDDQFSVERPDGSNFTLKIRSTKLEDSAMYFCATEGQGNSPLHFGNGTRLTVT.

This clone has only a few counts. This chain links TRBV6-4 with TRBJ1-1, with TRBD1 matching over 7 bases. In germline, CDR1 is MRHNA, CDR2 SNTAGT. V trimming: 0 bases; J trimming: 4 bases; junction bases outside the gene matches: 5. The CDR3 totals 15 residues. The CDR3 loop is CASSDSTHRGTEAFF. The CDR3 nucleotides are TGTGCCAGCAGTGACTCGACACACAGGGGCACTGAAGCTTTCTTT.

The genes are TRBV5-1 and TRBJ1-1; 12 bases are shared with TRBD1. Germline V gene sequence: CDR1 SGHRS, CDR2 YFSETQ. Trimming cost V 3 bases and J 4 bases; bases outside gene matches: 7. The CDR3 runs 16 residues. Here the CDR3 reads CASSSGQGAWGTEAFF. In nucleotides, the CDR3 is TGCGCCAGCAGCTCGGGACAGGGGGCGTGGGGCACTGAAGCTTTCTTT.

This clone was recorded a few times. The genes are TRBV7-9 and TRBJ1-2; 7 bases line up with TRBD1. The V gene's germline CDR1 is SEHNR and CDR2 FQNEAQ (reference sequence). The CDR3 loop spans 16 amino acids. V shed 5 bases and J 5 bases; nucleotides not matched to a gene: 14. CDR3 nucleotide sequence: TGTGCCAGCAGCCGCAGGGGCCAGGGGGGAACATATGGCTACACCTTC. Translating it yields CASSRRGQGGTYGYTF. Using reference TRBV7-9 and TRBJ1-2 for the parts outside the CDR3, the full variable domain is DTGVSQNPRHKITKRGQNVTFRCDPISEHNRLYWYRQTLGQGPEFLTYFQNEAQLEKSRLLSDRFSAERPKGSFSTLEIQRTEQGDSAMYLCASSRRGQGGTYGYTFGSGTRLTVV.

The gene calls are TRBV19 and TRBJ2-1; 8 bases are a match to TRBD2. Germline lookup yields CDR1 LNHDA and CDR2 SQIVND (reference sequence). V was pared by 4 bases and J by 4 bases, with 3 bases of the junction left unmatched. This CDR3 region has 14 residues. CDR3 sequence: CASSTSGYYNEQFF. In DNA form, the CDR3 reads TGTGCCAGTAGTACTAGCGGGTATTACAATGAGCAGTTCTTC.

This clone was seen a handful of times. This rearrangement joins TRBV6-1 to TRBJ2-1, with 7 positions matching TRBD2. V dropped 6 bases and J dropped 7; count of bases not matched to a gene: 3. Germline lookup yields CDR1 MNHNS and CDR2 SASEGT. The CDR3 is made up of 12 amino acids. In DNA, the CDR3 is TGTGCCAGCAGGGGGAGGGTAAATGAGCAGTTCTTC. As protein: CASRGRVNEQFF.

The chain couples TRBV11-2 to TRBJ2-2; D perhaps matches TRBD1 (6 bases). Trimming removed 5 bases from V and 6 bases from J, with 13 bases in between. In germline, CDR1 is SGHAT, CDR2 FQNNGV. There are 14 residues in the CDR3. The CDR3 sequence: CASSDRRRSGELFF. The CDR3 DNA follows: TGTGCCAGCAGCGACAGGAGGAGGTCCGGGGAGCTGTTTTTT. Using reference TRBV11-2 and TRBJ2-2 for the parts outside the CDR3, the full variable domain is EAGVAQSPRYKIIEKRQSVAFWCNPISGHATLYWYQQILGQGPKLLIQFQNNGVVDDSQLPKDRFSAERLKGVDSTLKIQPAKLEDSAVYLCASSDRRRSGELFFGEGSRLTVL.

The chain links TRBV27 to TRBJ2-1; possibly TRBD2 for D (6 bases). This CDR3 has 14 amino acids. Between the trimmed V and J ends, which lost 2 bases and 10 bases, there was a span of 15 bases. Germline CDR1 and CDR2: MNHEY and SMNVEV (reference sequence). The CDR3 region is CASSLGTGLGEQFF. In nucleotides, the CDR3 is TGTGCCAGCAGTTTAGGGACGGGACTGGGGGAGCAGTTCTTC.

The rearrangement links TRBV2 to TRBJ2-2; 8 positions agree with TRBD1. There are 14 residues in the CDR3. Germline V gene lookup returns CDR1 SNHLY and CDR2 FYNNEI. Trimming removed 5 bases from V and 4 bases from J; junction bases left unmatched: 3. The CDR3 region has the DNA TGTGCCAGCAGTTTACAGGGGGTCACCGGGGAGCTGTTTTTT. Protein sequence: CASSLQGVTGELFF.

CDR3 DNA sequence: TGTGCCAGCAGTTTCTCGGGGAACACTGAAGCTTTCTTT. Amino acids: CASSFSGNTEAFF. The J gene is TRBJ1-1, the V gene TRBV27; no clear D gene. There are 13 residues in the CDR3. Trimming shortened V by 3 bases and J by 1 base, and 6 bases separated the two germline ends. Germline CDR1 reads MNHEY; CDR2 reads SMNVEV (reference sequence).

The J gene is TRBJ2-3, the V gene TRBV7-9; 7 bases agree with TRBD2. Germline V gene sequence: CDR1 SEHNR, CDR2 FQNEAQ (reference sequence). The CDR3 is made up of 15 amino acids. The trim removed 2 bases at V and 4 bases at J, leaving 6 bases unmatched. The CDR3 region is CASSLSGIGSDTQYF. DNA for the CDR3: TGTGCCAGCAGCTTAAGCGGGATCGGCTCAGATACGCAGTATTTT.

The V call is TRBV19, the J call TRBJ2-6; TRBD1 agrees at 8 bases. Germline V gene lookup returns CDR1 LNHDA and CDR2 SQIVND (reference sequence). The CDR3 is made up of 16 amino acids. Germline trimming cut 2 bases from V and 4 bases from J; bases unmatched to any gene: 4. CDR3 nucleotide sequence: TGTGCCAGTAGTATAAATTCAGGGGGCGGGGCCAACGTCCTGACTTTC. Encoded protein: CASSINSGGGANVLTF.

This clone has a handful of counts. The V gene is TRBV28, the J gene TRBJ2-1, with TRBD2 matching 7 bases. V was clipped by 2 bases and J by 4 bases; unmatched bases: 2. CDR1 and CDR2 from the germline V gene are MDHEN and SYDVKM. The CDR3 consists of 14 residues. The CDR3 spells CASSLASGYNEQFF. For the CDR3, the DNA is TGTGCCAGCAGTTTAGCTAGCGGATACAATGAGCAGTTCTTC.

The chain couples TRBV4-1 to TRBJ2-6; D not resolved. Germline V gene sequence: CDR1 MGHRA, CDR2 YSYEKL. This CDR3 comprises 15 residues. Trimming stripped 8 bases from V and 0 bases from J, with 11 bases between. CDR3 coding DNA: TGCGCCAGCTGTCCCTTTAGCTCTGGGGCCAACGTCCTGACTTTC. The encoded protein is CASCPFSSGANVLTF.

J is TRBJ1-4 and V is TRBV5-6; 9 bases map to TRBD1. The CDR3 totals 15 residues. J was trimmed by 5 bases and V by 0 bases; bases with no gene match: 2. The germline gives CDR1 SGHDT, CDR2 YYEEEE. The DNA of the CDR3 is TGTGCCAGCAGCTTGGCGGGACAGGGAAATGAAAAACTGTTTTTT. This encodes CASSLAGQGNEKLFF.

The chain couples TRBV5-1 to TRBJ2-7; no clear D gene. This CDR3 is built from 13 residues. CDR1 and CDR2 from the germline V gene are SGHRS and YFSETQ. Trimming removed 0 bases from V and 6 bases from J, with 10 bases in between. CDR3 amino acids: CASSLGRLSEQYF. The CDR3 coding sequence is TGCGCCAGCAGCTTGGGGCGGTTAAGCGAGCAGTACTTC. The entire variable domain, with the rest obtained from reference TRBV5-1 and TRBJ2-7, is as follows: KAGVTQTPRYLIKTRGQQVTLSCSPISGHRSVSWYQQTPGQGLQFLFEYFSETQRNKGNFPGRFSGRQFSNSRSEMNVSTLELGDSALYLCASSLGRLSEQYFGPGTRLTVT.

This chain uses TRBV29-1 with TRBJ2-5; the D is unclear. Trimming removed 4 bases from V and 1 base from J, with 10 bases in between. CDR3 length: 13 residues. Germline CDR1 and CDR2: SQVTM and ANQGSEA. The CDR3 protein is CSVAGPGQETQYF. The CDR3 nucleotides read TGCAGCGTTGCTGGGCCAGGCCAAGAGACCCAGTACTTC.

The chain has TRBV5-5 and TRBJ1-2; D possibly corresponds to TRBD1 (6 bases). V dropped 4 bases and J dropped 8 bases, with 15 bases sitting between them. Looked up from germline, CDR1 is SGHKS and CDR2 is YYEKEE (reference sequence). The CDR3 is 13 residues long. CDR3 DNA: TGTGCCAGCAGCCGACAGGATCGGAGCGGCTACACCTTC. This codes for CASSRQDRSGYTF.

The genes are TRBV27 and TRBJ2-7, with D hard to call. The CDR3 runs to 13 residues. Per the germline V gene, CDR1 is MNHEY and CDR2 is SMNVEV (reference sequence). V was trimmed by 4 bases and J by 5 bases, leaving 12 bases between them. This CDR3 reads CASSSFSYHEQYF. CDR3 coding DNA: TGTGCCAGCAGTTCGTTCAGTTACCACGAGCAGTACTTC.

For the CDR3, the DNA is TGTGCCAGTAGTATAGACCCCCGAGGACAGGGGGCGCGTGAAAAACTGTTTTTT. Its translation is CASSIDPRGQGAREKLFF. This chain joins TRBV19 and TRBJ1-4, with 11 bases identical to TRBD1. Unmatched junction bases numbered 10, after V lost 0 bases and J lost 7 bases. Per germline, CDR1 LNHDA and CDR2 SQIVND (reference sequence). This CDR3 has 18 amino acids.

This sequence joins TRBV2 and TRBJ2-5, with a possible D match to TRBD1 (6 bases). Germline V gives CDR1 SNHLY, CDR2 FYNNEI. The CDR3 has 15 amino acids. Trimming removed 4 bases from V and 5 bases from J, with 17 bases in between. The chain's CDR3 is CASSVGQIRVETQYF. CDR3 nucleotides: TGTGCCAGCAGTGTAGGACAGATTAGGGTGGAGACCCAGTACTTC. Filled out from reference TRBV2 and TRBJ2-5, the complete variable domain reads EPEVTQTPSHQVTQMGQEVILRCVPISNHLYFYWYRQILGQKVEFLVSFYNNEISEKSEIFDDQFSVERPDGSNFTLKIRSTKLEDSAMYFCASSVGQIRVETQYFGPGTRLLVL.

The chain is built from TRBV2 and TRBJ2-1; TRBD2 matches at 8 bases. Trimming took 6 bases from V and 7 from J; bases not matched to a gene: 11. Looked up from germline, CDR1 is SNHLY and CDR2 is FYNNEI. The CDR3 consists of 15 residues. The CDR3 bases are TGTGCCAGCAGCATACCGGGACTAGGTTTGAATGAGCAGTTCTTC. It encodes CASSIPGLGLNEQFF.

This clone turned up a few times. The chain couples TRBV28 to TRBJ2-5; tentative D call: TRBD1 (5 bases). With 0 bases removed from V and 1 base from J, the gap between germline ends came to 15 bases. Germline V gene data show CDR1 as MDHEN and CDR2 as SYDVKM. This CDR3 has 17 residues. The CDR3 DNA sequence: TGTGCCAGCAGTTTATGGTCGTACAGGTATGGCCAAGAGACCCAGTACTTC. Protein sequence: CASSLWSYRYGQETQYF.

The J gene is TRBJ1-1, the V gene TRBV5-1; D not resolved. The CDR3 contains 16 residues. Germline CDR1 reads SGHRS; CDR2 reads YFSETQ. V was trimmed by 5 bases and J by 3 bases, leaving 20 bases between them. Here the CDR3 DNA reads TGCGCCAGCAGTTCCTATCCACGAACGGTAGACACTGAAGCTTTCTTT. This gives the protein CASSSYPRTVDTEAFF. The full variable domain, its missing parts supplied by reference TRBV5-1 and TRBJ1-1, is KAGVTQTPRYLIKTRGQQVTLSCSPISGHRSVSWYQQTPGQGLQFLFEYFSETQRNKGNFPGRFSGRQFSNSRSEMNVSTLELGDSALYLCASSSYPRTVDTEAFFGQGTRLTVV.

The chain joins TRBV28 to TRBJ2-1, with TRBD2 as a possible D gene (5 bases). The germline CDR1 and CDR2 sequences are MDHEN and SYDVKM. The ends were cut back, 6 bases at V and 0 bases at J, with 24 bases in the middle. This CDR3 is built from 19 residues. The CDR3, as DNA: TGTGCCAGCAGCTCACTCACTAGATTAGGAACTAGCTCCTACAATGAGCAGTTCTTC. Translated, it gives CASSSLTRLGTSSYNEQFF.

The chain is built from TRBV9 and TRBJ2-1, with TRBD1 identical over 7 bases. V lost 0 bases to trimming and J lost 2 bases; unmatched junction nucleotides: 8. Germline V gene data show CDR1 as SGDLS and CDR2 as YYNGEE. The CDR3 totals 17 residues. The CDR3 spells CASSVGRTGITYNEQFF. CDR3 coding DNA: TGTGCCAGCAGCGTAGGGAGGACAGGTATCACCTACAATGAGCAGTTCTTC.

This chain connects TRBV2 to TRBJ2-2, with no clear D. Trimming removed 1 base at V and 4 bases at J, with 7 bases between. Per germline, CDR1 SNHLY and CDR2 FYNNEI. The CDR3 contains 14 residues. The DNA for the CDR3 is TGTGCCAGCAGTGAAGGGCCGATCACCGGGGAGCTGTTTTTT. Protein sequence: CASSEGPITGELFF.

This clone has just one count. The chain uses TRBV18 and TRBJ2-5, with a weak D call TRBD1 (6 bases). The CDR3 is 15 amino acids. Trimming stripped 3 bases from V and 4 bases from J, with 15 bases between. Germline V lookup: CDR1 KGHSH, CDR2 LQKENI. CDR3 DNA sequence: TGTGCCAGCTCACCGGCCCAAGGACAGAGAGAGACCCAGTACTTC. Its translation: CASSPAQGQRETQYF.